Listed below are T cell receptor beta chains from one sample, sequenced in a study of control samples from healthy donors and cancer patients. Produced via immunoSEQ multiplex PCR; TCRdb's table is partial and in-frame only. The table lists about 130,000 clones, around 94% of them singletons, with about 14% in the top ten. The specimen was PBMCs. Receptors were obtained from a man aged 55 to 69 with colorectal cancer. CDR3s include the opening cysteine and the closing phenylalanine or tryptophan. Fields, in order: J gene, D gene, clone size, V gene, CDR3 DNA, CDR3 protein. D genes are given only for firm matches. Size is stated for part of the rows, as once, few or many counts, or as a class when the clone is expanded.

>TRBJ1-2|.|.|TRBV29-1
TGCAGCGCCCGGACAGAATCTAACTATGGCTACACCTTC
CSARTESNYGYTF
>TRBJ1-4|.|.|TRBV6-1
TGTGCCAGCAGTGAAACAGGGTATTTCGGAAAACTGTTTTTT
CASSETGYFGKLFF
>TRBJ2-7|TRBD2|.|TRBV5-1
TGCGCCAGCAGCTTGGAGGCTAGCGGAACCTACGAGCAGTACTTC
CASSLEASGTYEQYF
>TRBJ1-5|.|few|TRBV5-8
TGTGCCAGCAGCTTGCGGTCCGGACTCAATCAGCCCCAGCATTTT
CASSLRSGLNQPQHF
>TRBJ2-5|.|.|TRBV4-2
TGTGCCAGCAGTTACGGGCAGGGGGAGACCCAGTACTTC
CASSYGQGETQYF
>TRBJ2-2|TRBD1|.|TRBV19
TGTGCCAGTAGACTCCAGGGGGCCGCCGGGGAGCTGTTTTTT
CASRLQGAAGELFF
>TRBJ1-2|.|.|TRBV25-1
TGTGCCAGCACAGGGAGCTCCTATGGCTACACCTTC
CASTGSSYGYTF
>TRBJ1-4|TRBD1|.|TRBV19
TGTGCCAGTAAAGCTTCAGGGGGCAGTAATGAAAAACTGTTTTTT
CASKASGGSNEKLFF
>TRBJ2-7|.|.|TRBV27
TGTGCCAGCAGTTCCTACCGGGACACGTACGAGCAGTACTTC
CASSSYRDTYEQYF
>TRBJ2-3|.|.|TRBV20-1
TGCAGTGCTAGTAGGGACACAGATACGCAGTATTTT
CSASRDTDTQYF
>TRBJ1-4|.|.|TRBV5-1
TGCGCCAGCAGAAGACAGTCTAATGAAAAACTGTTTTTT
CASRRQSNEKLFF
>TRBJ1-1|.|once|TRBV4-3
TGCGCCAGCAGCCAAGAGTTGGCGGGGAACACTGAAGCTTTCTTT
CASSQELAGNTEAFF
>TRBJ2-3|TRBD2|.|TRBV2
TGTGCCAGCATATTACTAGCGGTGAGCACAGATACGCAGTATTTT
CASILLAVSTDTQYF
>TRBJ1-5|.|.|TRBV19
TGTGCCAGTAGAAAATCCGGGACCGATAATCAGCCCCAGCATTTT
CASRKSGTDNQPQHF
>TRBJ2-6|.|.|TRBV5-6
TGTGCCAGCAGCCCCCCGACCTCTGGGGCCAACGTCCTGACTTTC
CASSPPTSGANVLTF
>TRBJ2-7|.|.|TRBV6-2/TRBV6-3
TGTGCCAGCAGTTACGGGACACCTACCTACGAGCAGTACTTC
CASSYGTPTYEQYF
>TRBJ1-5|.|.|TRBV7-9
TGTGCCAGCAGCTTAGCCTTGGGGCAGCCCCAGCATTTT
CASSLALGQPQHF
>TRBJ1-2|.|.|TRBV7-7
TGTGCCAGCAGCCCCCCCAGGGTGAGGCGGGGGATCTACACCTTC
CASSPPRVRRGIYTF
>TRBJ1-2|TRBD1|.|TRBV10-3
TGTGCCATCAGTGGACAGGGCTATGGCTACACCTTC
CAISGQGYGYTF
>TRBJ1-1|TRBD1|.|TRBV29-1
TGCAGCGTCCGGACAGGGGGCCCTATGAACACTGAAGCTTTCTTT
CSVRTGGPMNTEAFF
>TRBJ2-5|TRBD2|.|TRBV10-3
TGTGCCATCAGTCGAATAGCGGGGGGGCAAGAGACCCAGTACTTC
CAISRIAGGQETQYF
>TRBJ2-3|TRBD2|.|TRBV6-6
TGTGCCAGCAGTCCCCGACTGGAGCGGGGGGGCCGGGGAGAGACAGATACGCAGTATTTT
CASSPRLERGGRGETDTQYF
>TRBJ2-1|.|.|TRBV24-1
TGTGCCACCAGTCCGGACGGATGGAGCTCCTACAATGAGCAGTTCTTC
CATSPDGWSSYNEQFF
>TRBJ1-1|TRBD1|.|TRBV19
TGTGCCAGTAGTCCCTGGACAGGGGTAGGCACTGAAGCTTTCTTT
CASSPWTGVGTEAFF
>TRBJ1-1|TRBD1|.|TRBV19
TGTGCCAGTAGTGAGGCTCCGGGACAGAGGGCTTTCTTT
CASSEAPGQRAFF
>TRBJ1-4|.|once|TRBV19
.
CASSTSVDRVTNEKLFF
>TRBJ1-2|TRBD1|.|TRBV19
TGTGCCAGTAGTATGGCGGGACAGGGCTATGGCTACACCTTC
CASSMAGQGYGYTF
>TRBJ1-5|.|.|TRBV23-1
TGCGCCAGCAGTCAATCCGTAAGACAGTATAGCAATCAGCCCCAGCATTTT
CASSQSVRQYSNQPQHF
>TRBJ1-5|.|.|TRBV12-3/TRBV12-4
TGTGCCAGCAGTCCTGACGGTCAGCCCCAGCATTTT
CASSPDGQPQHF
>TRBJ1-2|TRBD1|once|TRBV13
TGTGCCAGCAGCCTACAGGGGAACTATGGCTACACCTTC
CASSLQGNYGYTF
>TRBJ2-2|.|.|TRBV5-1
TGCGCCAGCAGCTTGGTTGAGTTATTGAACACCGGGGAGCTGTTTTTT
CASSLVELLNTGELFF
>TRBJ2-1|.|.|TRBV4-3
TGCGCCAGCAGCCGCCCTGGGGCCGAGCAGTTCTTC
CASSRPGAEQFF
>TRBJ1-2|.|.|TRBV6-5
TGTGCCAGCAGCGCCCCCCGCAGGGCGGTCGGCTACACCTTC
CASSAPRRAVGYTF
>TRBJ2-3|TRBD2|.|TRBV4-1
TGCGCCAGCAGCCATTTGACTAGCGAGCAGTATTTT
CASSHLTSEQYF
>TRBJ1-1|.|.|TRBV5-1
TGCGCCAGCAGCTTGGACAGCCTGAACACTGAAGCTTTCTTT
CASSLDSLNTEAFF
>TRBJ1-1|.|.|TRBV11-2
TGTGCCAGCAGCTTATCGGTAGAGGGCACTGAAGCTTTCTTT
CASSLSVEGTEAFF
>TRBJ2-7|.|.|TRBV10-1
TGCGCCAGCAGTGAAGGGGGGGCCAGGGACGAGCAGTACTTC
CASSEGGARDEQYF
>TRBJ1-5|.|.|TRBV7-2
TGTGCCAGCAGCTTAGGAGGTCAGGCAAATCAGCCCCAGCATTTT
CASSLGGQANQPQHF
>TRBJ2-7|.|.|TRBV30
TGTGCCTGGAGGTCGTCAGGGCGCGAGCAGTACTTC
CAWRSSGREQYF
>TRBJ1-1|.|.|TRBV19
TGTGCCAGTAGTTTGGGATTGGGGAACACTGAAGCTTTCTTT
CASSLGLGNTEAFF
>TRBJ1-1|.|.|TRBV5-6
TGTGCCAGCAGCCCCGTCGGGGACACTGAAGCTTTCTTT
CASSPVGDTEAFF
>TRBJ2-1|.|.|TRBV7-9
TGTGCCAGCAGCTTAAGAAGGGAAAACTACAATGAGCAGTTCTTC
CASSLRRENYNEQFF
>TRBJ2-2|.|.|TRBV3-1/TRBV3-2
TGTGCCAGCAGCCAGATGGGCGGGAACACCGGGGAGCTGTTTTTT
CASSQMGGNTGELFF
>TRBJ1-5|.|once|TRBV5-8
TGTGCCAGCAGCCGAACAATGTCCAATCAGCCCCAGCATTTT
CASSRTMSNQPQHF
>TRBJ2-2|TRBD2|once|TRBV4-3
TGCGCCAGCAGCCAAGGCCTTGGGGGGGGAAACACCGGGGAGCTGTTTTTT
CASSQGLGGGNTGELFF
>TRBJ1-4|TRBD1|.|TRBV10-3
TGTGCCATCAGTACCGGACAGGAGGATGAACTGTTTTTT
CAISTGQEDELFF
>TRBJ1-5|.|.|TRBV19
TGTGCCAGTAGGACAACTAGCAATCAGCCCCAGCATTTT
CASRTTSNQPQHF
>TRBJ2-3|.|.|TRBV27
TGTGCCAGCAGGGTGGAAGGGGGAGTAGATACGCAGTATTTT
CASRVEGGVDTQYF
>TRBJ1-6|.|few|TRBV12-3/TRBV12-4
TGTGCCAGCAGTCCGCGGGGGAATTCACCCCTCCACTTT
CASSPRGNSPLHF
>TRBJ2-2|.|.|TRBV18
TGTGCCAGCTCACCGGAGACAAAACCGACCGGGGAGCTGTTTTTT
CASSPETKPTGELFF
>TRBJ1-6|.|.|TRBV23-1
TGCGCCAGCAGTCAATCAGGTAACGGGGGTACCCACTCACCCCTCCACTTT
CASSQSGNGGTHSPLHF
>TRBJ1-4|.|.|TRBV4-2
TGTGCCAGCAGCCTCCGAACGACTAATGAAAAACTGTTTTTT
CASSLRTTNEKLFF
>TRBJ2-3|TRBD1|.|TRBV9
TGTGCCAGCAGCGGACAGGGAGAACGAAGCACAGATACGCAGTATTTT
CASSGQGERSTDTQYF